This T cell receptor beta chain appears in the sequencing data of a study of T cell responses to AZD1222 COVID-19 vaccine (dated by TCRdb to the early 2020s). The study in broad terms: Because spike-specific TCR depth and breadth did not differ between the two schedules, AZD1222 recipients who got a second dose at roughly 4 weeks were pooled with those who got a second dose at roughly 12 weeks. Enrollment into the trials was organized by age into subgroups of 18-55, 56-69 and 70-plus years, and those subgroups contained approximately 160, 26 and 62 TCR-sequenced participants, respectively. A total of about 230 trial participants underwent TCR sequencing, of whom around 200 received two doses of AZD1222 and about 25 received two doses of the MenACWY control vaccine.

What the work shows at the level of the full study, not this receptor alone: The whole spike protein was spanned by vaccine-associated CD4 TCRs, and dominant responses were seen in regions 160-218 and 743-854. Because no day 14 peak-response samples were available, the repertoires could be characterized only after the peak T cell response. Conclusions about previously exposed vaccinees are limited, since just a handful of AZD1222 recipients were seropositive for SARS-CoV-2 at baseline. After two AZD1222 doses, spike-specific TCR breadth and depth were significantly higher than at day 0 and than in MenACWY recipients. Reportedly, almost half of the unique spike-specific TCRs recognized epitopes lying outside the regions that are mutated in the B.1.351 and B.1.1.7 variants. The 56-69-year group was small, and its depth increase did not reach significance, likely because of low power. Participants were mostly white British, with more females than males. The authors suggested clonal diversity may have been underestimated.

Regarding this clone: Its antigen remains undetermined. No base quality information exists; no much larger clone differs at one position.

Per the germline V gene, KGHSH is the CDR1 and LQKENI is the CDR2. From the cysteine through the phenylalanine, the CDR3 covers 16 amino acids. CDR3 DNA only is kept here, 48 bases in frame from base 1. Between the V and J ends, shortened by 2 bases and 4 bases respectively, the junction contains 17 bases. The CDR3 regions of human TCRbeta chains were analyzed by immunosequencing. The authors processed their data as follows. TCRs in the repertoires were compared against a reference library of SARS-CoV-2-specific TCRs that had been generated with the MIRA antigen-specificity platform. Breadth was defined as the fraction of unique TCRs that were SARS-CoV-2-associated. Depth was defined as the fraction of total T cells that were SARS-CoV-2-associated. Using the MIRA data, every spike-specific TCR was mapped to the spike region that the TCR reacted to and assigned to either a CD4 or a CD8 class. Log10-transformed breadth and depth values were compared by one-way ANOVA with Sidak's multiple comparisons tests. TCRdb re-hosts the immuneACCESS table, in-frame sequences only. Its copies lack some clones; in the studies checked, an unresolved V gene accounts for under half of them, and the cause for the rest is not known. The V and J calls and the clone size are those of that table, but D and trimming were determined from the DNA. Counted in this sample were under 150,000 clones; 90% to 95% of them appeared once. 4.5% to 5.5% of the sample is in the top ten clones.

The intended sense of this specimen's time point label: baseline before first vaccination. Vaccinee samples were obtained from the UK trials COV001 and COV002, which included a single-blind randomized controlled phase 2/3 trial of AZD1222 (ChAdOx1 nCoV-19) in healthy adults. Trial participant PBMC samples were collected at day 0 and day 28 after the second dose for TCRbeta chain sequencing. Sample: peripheral blood, taken on day 0 of AZD1222 vaccination. This receptor was obtained from an adult in good health. This receptor chain uses TRBV18 and TRBJ1-2; the D gene is possibly TRBD1, with 6 bases matching. The DNA reads TGTGCCAGCTCACCAGACCGGAACAGGGAGGTCTATGGCTACACCTTC. It translates to CASSPDRNREVYGYTF.